Listed below are T cell receptor beta chains from one sample, sequenced in a study of shared clonotypes between healthy human individuals. Clones were read by immunoSEQ multiplex PCR, and TCRdb kept only the in-frame ones, dropping some. Of about 2.2 million clones listed, 90% to 95% are singletons. Sequencing was done on a sample of naive CD8+ T cells from PBMCs. Every receptor here comes from a young man in good health. Some clones in this sample may be carry-over from other donors' samples. The conserved cysteine and the conserved F or W are not part of the CDR3 here.

TRBJ1-4 | TRBV6-5 | 13 | ASSYSDGVGEKLF
TRBJ2-7 | TRBV27 | 12 | ASSWVRGTYEQY
TRBJ1-5 | TRBV9 | 13 | ASSAAGTGLQPQH
TRBJ2-7 | TRBV7-9 | 11 | ASSLGTGDEQY
TRBJ2-3 | TRBV2 | 11 | ASSRTATDTQY
TRBJ2-1 | TRBV7-8 | 11 | ASSQLGFVEQF
TRBJ1-2 | TRBV19 | 11 | ASSPGQDYGYT
TRBJ1-2 | TRBV4-3 | 12 | ASSQEGDGYGYT
TRBJ2-7 | TRBV19 | 14 | ASSPLRGQGAYEQY
TRBJ1-2 | TRBV27 | 12 | ASSLSRGVRGYT
TRBJ2-7 | TRBV18 | 14 | ASSLSPGQRIREQY
TRBJ2-5 | TRBV5-1 | 16 | ASSYTGGGPREAETQY
TRBJ2-7 | TRBV7-8 | 12 | ASSSRRALEEQY
TRBJ2-2 | TRBV15 | 18 | ATSRDRGLAGGMDTGELF
TRBJ2-2 | TRBV7-9 | 13 | ASSVGGANTGELF
TRBJ2-1 | TRBV4-3 | 14 | ASSQASAGVGSEQF
TRBJ1-2 | TRBV28 | 13 | ASSHPRDRNSNYT
TRBJ2-1 | TRBV27 | 13 | ASSPTVAGDNEQF
TRBJ2-5 | TRBV29-1 | 10 | SVVGPQETQY
TRBJ1-1 | TRBV27 | 12 | ASSFLNPNTEAF
TRBJ2-3 | TRBV6-5 | 12 | ASSYSTGPDTQY
TRBJ1-5 | TRBV27 | 12 | ASSLTGSNQPQH
TRBJ2-5 | TRBV7-9 | 14 | ASSVPPGGGGETQY
TRBJ1-1 | TRBV6-5 | 10 | ASRPGPTEAF
TRBJ2-3 | TRBV7-8 | 12 | ASSLGPGTDTQY
TRBJ1-1 | TRBV5-4 | 11 | ASSLRMNTEAF
TRBJ2-3 | TRBV4-1 | 15 | ASSQEKARPSTDTQY
TRBJ2-7 | TRBV7-8 | 12 | ASSLLPSSYEQY
TRBJ1-1 | TRBV7-8 | 11 | ASSSVVGAEAF
TRBJ1-1 | TRBV19 | 12 | ASSYRRENTEAF